This paragraph covers one TCR beta chain sequence. The PCR contained 60 Vbeta and 13 Jbeta primers. The table came from immunoSEQ multiplex PCR; TCRdb's copy has only in-frame clones and leaves some out. This table holds roughly 95,000 clones, over 75% found once. There are 15 residues in the CDR3. After removal of 4 bases from V and 3 bases from J, the junction contained 4 bases not matched to a gene. Germline CDR1 and CDR2: SGHNT and YYREEE (reference sequence). The data are from a study of cytomegalovirus exposure and HLA in healthy donors. The receptor was isolated from a man aged 25 to 40 in good health and CMV-seropositive. The V gene is TRBV5-4, the J gene TRBJ1-4; 9 nucleotides align to TRBD1. Input material: PBMCs. CDR3 sequence reads: CASSGNRGPNEKLFF. In nucleotides, the CDR3 is TGTGCCAGCAGCGGAAACAGGGGGCCTAATGAAAAACTGTTTTTT.